Listed below are T cell receptor beta chains from one sample, sequenced in a study of cytomegalovirus exposure and HLA in healthy donors. Method: immunoSEQ multiplex PCR; TCRdb's copy keeps in-frame clones and lacks some. Among roughly 60,000 clones listed, under 95% were seen once. Input material: PBMCs. The source of these receptors is a young woman in good health and CMV-seronegative. Both conserved end residues are part of each CDR3. The D gene is left open where the match is weak. Clone sizes are given selectively: once, few, many, or a class where the clone is expanded.

CDR3aa: CASSLIGRSSGNTIYF; CDR3nt: TGTGCCAGCAGCTTAATTGGGCGAAGCTCTGGAAACACCATATATTTT; v_gene: TRBV7-9; abundance: once; j_gene: TRBJ1-3; d_gene: NA
CDR3aa: CASSSRTGGPFYGYTF; CDR3nt: TGTGCCAGCAGCTCACGGACAGGGGGCCCCTTCTATGGCTACACCTTC; v_gene: TRBV7-8; abundance: NA; j_gene: TRBJ1-2; d_gene: TRBD1
CDR3aa: CASGQVMDTQYF; CDR3nt: TGTGCCAGCGGACAAGTCATGGATACGCAGTATTTT; v_gene: TRBV2; abundance: NA; j_gene: TRBJ2-3; d_gene: NA
CDR3aa: CASSSPRSGREETQYF; CDR3nt: TGTGCCAGCAGTTCCCCCAGGTCCGGGAGGGAGGAGACCCAGTACTTC; v_gene: TRBV6-5; abundance: NA; j_gene: TRBJ2-5; d_gene: TRBD2
CDR3aa: CASSPQGFYGYTF; CDR3nt: TGTGCCAGCAGTCCGCAGGGTTTCTATGGCTACACCTTC; v_gene: TRBV6-1; abundance: NA; j_gene: TRBJ1-2; d_gene: NA
CDR3aa: CASSPQSTGQETQYF; CDR3nt: TGTGCCAGCAGCCCCCAGTCGACAGGACAAGAGACCCAGTACTTC; v_gene: TRBV11-2; abundance: NA; j_gene: TRBJ2-5; d_gene: NA
CDR3aa: CASSDGSSYNEQFF; CDR3nt: TGTGCCAGCAGTGACGGGAGCTCCTACAATGAGCAGTTCTTC; v_gene: TRBV6-4; abundance: NA; j_gene: TRBJ2-1; d_gene: NA
CDR3aa: CASRGGARNEQFF; CDR3nt: TGTGCCAGCAGGGGCGGGGCCCGCAATGAGCAGTTCTTC; v_gene: TRBV2; abundance: NA; j_gene: TRBJ2-1; d_gene: NA
CDR3aa: CASSLGGTNRMGTQYF; CDR3nt: TGTGCCAGCAGCTTAGGGGGGACTAACCGTATGGGGACCCAGTACTTC; v_gene: TRBV11-3; abundance: NA; j_gene: TRBJ2-5; d_gene: TRBD2
CDR3aa: CASSLAAGHSYEQYF; CDR3nt: TGCGCCAGCAGCTTGGCCGCGGGGCACTCCTACGAGCAGTACTTC; v_gene: TRBV5-1; abundance: NA; j_gene: TRBJ2-7; d_gene: NA
CDR3aa: CATSRDHGGSETQYF; CDR3nt: TGTGCCACCAGCAGAGATCATGGCGGGAGTGAGACCCAGTACTTC; v_gene: TRBV15; abundance: NA; j_gene: TRBJ2-5; d_gene: TRBD2
CDR3aa: CASSIGGLASEQFF; CDR3nt: TGTGCCAGTAGTATAGGGGGACTAGCAAGTGAGCAGTTCTTC; v_gene: TRBV19; abundance: NA; j_gene: TRBJ2-1; d_gene: TRBD2
CDR3aa: CASRGQTTLNTEAFF; CDR3nt: TGTGCCAGCAGGGGACAGACGACCCTGAACACTGAAGCTTTCTTT; v_gene: TRBV6-1; abundance: NA; j_gene: TRBJ1-1; d_gene: TRBD1
CDR3aa: CASSPGTLATEAFF; CDR3nt: TGTGCCAGTAGTCCGGGGACTCTAGCCACTGAAGCTTTCTTT; v_gene: TRBV19; abundance: NA; j_gene: TRBJ1-1; d_gene: NA
CDR3aa: CASSEIRGQETQYF; CDR3nt: TGTGCCAGTAGTGAAATCAGGGGGCAAGAGACCCAGTACTTC; v_gene: TRBV19; abundance: NA; j_gene: TRBJ2-5; d_gene: TRBD1
CDR3aa: CASSEEPRSYEQYF; CDR3nt: TGTGCCAGCAGTGAAGAGCCTCGCTCCTACGAGCAGTACTTC; v_gene: TRBV6-1; abundance: NA; j_gene: TRBJ2-7; d_gene: NA
CDR3aa: CASSQTRDRGHYEQYF; CDR3nt: TGCGCCAGCAGCCAAACCCGGGACAGGGGACACTACGAGCAGTACTTC; v_gene: TRBV4-3; abundance: few; j_gene: TRBJ2-7; d_gene: TRBD1
CDR3aa: CASSVVGVAGDGYTF; CDR3nt: TGTGCCAGCAGCGTAGTCGGAGTGGCAGGGGACGGCTACACCTTC; v_gene: TRBV9; abundance: NA; j_gene: TRBJ1-2; d_gene: NA
CDR3aa: CASVADIYSNQPQHF; CDR3nt: TGTGCCAGCGTGGCAGATATTTATAGCAATCAGCCCCAGCATTTT; v_gene: TRBV2; abundance: NA; j_gene: TRBJ1-5; d_gene: NA
CDR3aa: CASSAGPPNEQFF; CDR3nt: TGTGCCAGCAGCGCCGGTCCTCCCAATGAGCAGTTCTTC; v_gene: TRBV7-6; abundance: NA; j_gene: TRBJ2-1; d_gene: NA
CDR3aa: CASTLRFYGYTF; CDR3nt: TGTGCCAGCACTCTGAGGTTCTATGGCTACACCTTC; v_gene: TRBV2; abundance: NA; j_gene: TRBJ1-2; d_gene: NA
CDR3aa: CASSRSRLAGLPPCHIYEQYF; CDR3nt: TGTGCCAGCAGTCGATCGAGACTAGCGGGCCTCCCCCCATGCCACATCTACGAGCAGTACTTC; v_gene: TRBV6-9; abundance: NA; j_gene: TRBJ2-7; d_gene: TRBD2
CDR3aa: CATSRERGAADTQYF; CDR3nt: TGTGCCACCAGCAGAGAGCGGGGCGCCGCAGATACGCAGTATTTT; v_gene: TRBV15; abundance: NA; j_gene: TRBJ2-3; d_gene: NA
CDR3aa: CASKRTSGDGYTF; CDR3nt: TGTGCCAGCAAGAGGACCAGCGGGGATGGCTACACCTTC; v_gene: TRBV6-1; abundance: NA; j_gene: TRBJ1-2; d_gene: NA
CDR3aa: CASSLSGYEQYF; CDR3nt: TGCGCCAGCAGCTTGTCAGGCTACGAGCAGTACTTC; v_gene: TRBV5-1; abundance: few; j_gene: TRBJ2-7; d_gene: NA
CDR3aa: CASSYSDDLNGYTF; CDR3nt: TGTGCCAGCAGTTACAGCGACGACTTAAATGGCTACACCTTC; v_gene: TRBV6-5; abundance: NA; j_gene: TRBJ1-2; d_gene: NA
CDR3aa: CASSLFSGGHYNEQFF; CDR3nt: TGTGCCAGCAGCTTGTTCAGCGGGGGGCACTACAATGAGCAGTTCTTC; v_gene: TRBV5-6; abundance: NA; j_gene: TRBJ2-1; d_gene: TRBD2
CDR3aa: CASSQHWTRRYEQYF; CDR3nt: TGTGCCAGCAGCCAGCACTGGACAAGAAGATACGAGCAGTACTTC; v_gene: TRBV6-6; abundance: NA; j_gene: TRBJ2-7; d_gene: NA
CDR3aa: CASSFRQGGHYGYTF; CDR3nt: TGCGCCAGCAGCTTCAGACAGGGGGGACACTATGGCTACACCTTC; v_gene: TRBV5-1; abundance: NA; j_gene: TRBJ1-2; d_gene: TRBD1
CDR3aa: CAISEVAGYNEQFF; CDR3nt: TGTGCCATCAGTGAGGTAGCGGGGTACAATGAGCAGTTCTTC; v_gene: TRBV10-3; abundance: NA; j_gene: TRBJ2-1; d_gene: TRBD2
CDR3aa: CSVEDNRDSYEQYF; CDR3nt: TGCAGCGTTGAAGATAACCGGGACAGCTACGAGCAGTACTTC; v_gene: TRBV29-1; abundance: NA; j_gene: TRBJ2-7; d_gene: TRBD1
CDR3aa: CASSSGQFLLGTEAFF; CDR3nt: TGCGCCAGCAGCTCAGGACAGTTTTTGTTGGGCACTGAAGCTTTCTTT; v_gene: TRBV5-1; abundance: NA; j_gene: TRBJ1-1; d_gene: NA
CDR3aa: CARQKRRGNTGELFF; CDR3nt: TGTGCCAGGCAGAAGAGAAGGGGAAACACCGGGGAGCTGTTTTTT; v_gene: TRBV7-8; abundance: NA; j_gene: TRBJ2-2; d_gene: NA
CDR3aa: CASHRTRETIYF; CDR3nt: TGTGCCAGCCACAGGACGCGAGAGACCATATATTTT; v_gene: TRBV21-1; abundance: NA; j_gene: TRBJ1-3; d_gene: NA
CDR3aa: CASTQIGGTLTGELFF; CDR3nt: TGTGCCAGCACGCAAATAGGTGGGACACTAACCGGGGAGCTGTTTTTT; v_gene: TRBV5-4; abundance: NA; j_gene: TRBJ2-2; d_gene: NA
CDR3aa: CASSGDGGASGEQFF; CDR3nt: TGTGCCAGCAGTGGAGACGGGGGGGCTAGCGGTGAGCAGTTCTTC; v_gene: TRBV2; abundance: NA; j_gene: TRBJ2-1; d_gene: TRBD2
CDR3aa: CASSNPEEEETQYF; CDR3nt: TGTGCCAGCTCCAACCCCGAAGAGGAAGAGACCCAGTACTTC; v_gene: TRBV19; abundance: NA; j_gene: TRBJ2-5; d_gene: NA
CDR3aa: CASSLTGASEAFF; CDR3nt: TGTGCCAGCAGCTTAACAGGGGCTTCTGAAGCTTTCTTT; v_gene: TRBV7-6; abundance: once; j_gene: TRBJ1-1; d_gene: TRBD1
CDR3aa: CASSQALQQGLYQETQYF; CDR3nt: TGCGCCAGCAGCCAAGCTCTCCAACAGGGCCTGTACCAAGAGACCCAGTACTTC; v_gene: TRBV4-1; abundance: NA; j_gene: TRBJ2-5; d_gene: NA
CDR3aa: CAISDRAPTYGYTF; CDR3nt: TGTGCCATCAGTGACAGGGCCCCTACCTATGGCTACACCTTC; v_gene: TRBV10-3; abundance: NA; j_gene: TRBJ1-2; d_gene: NA
CDR3aa: CASSSQQGLSTEAFF; CDR3nt: TGTGCCAGCAGTTCTCAACAGGGGTTAAGTACTGAAGCTTTCTTT; v_gene: TRBV28; abundance: NA; j_gene: TRBJ1-1; d_gene: TRBD1
CDR3aa: CASSRAAGDHNEQFF; CDR3nt: TGTGCCAGCAGTCGGGCAGCGGGCGACCACAATGAGCAGTTCTTC; v_gene: TRBV6-4; abundance: few; j_gene: TRBJ2-1; d_gene: NA
CDR3aa: CASGLLGVYGYTF; CDR3nt: TGTGCTAGTGGTTTGTTGGGAGTCTATGGCTACACCTTC; v_gene: TRBV12-5; abundance: NA; j_gene: TRBJ1-2; d_gene: NA
CDR3aa: CASSIADEQFF; CDR3nt: TGTGCCAGCAGTATAGCGGACGAGCAGTTCTTC; v_gene: TRBV6-8; abundance: once; j_gene: TRBJ2-1; d_gene: NA
CDR3aa: CASSSEAVGGGYTF; CDR3nt: TGTGCCAGCAGCTCGGAAGCAGTGGGAGGAGGCTACACCTTC; v_gene: TRBV7-9; abundance: NA; j_gene: TRBJ1-2; d_gene: NA
CDR3aa: CASSIGTSSYNEQFF; CDR3nt: TGTGCCAGTAGTATAGGGACTAGCTCCTACAATGAGCAGTTCTTC; v_gene: TRBV19; abundance: NA; j_gene: TRBJ2-1; d_gene: TRBD2
CDR3aa: CASSPQISGSLSEQYF; CDR3nt: TGTGCCAGCAGCCCCCAGATCAGCGGGAGTTTGAGCGAGCAGTACTTC; v_gene: TRBV5-6; abundance: NA; j_gene: TRBJ2-7; d_gene: TRBD2
CDR3aa: CASSRTGVSYGYTF; CDR3nt: TGTGCCAGCAGCCGAACAGGCGTCAGCTATGGCTACACCTTC; v_gene: TRBV6-5; abundance: NA; j_gene: TRBJ1-2; d_gene: NA
CDR3aa: CASSFFYRGDTEAFF; CDR3nt: TGTGCCAGCAGTTTTTTTTACAGGGGGGACACTGAAGCTTTCTTT; v_gene: TRBV28; abundance: NA; j_gene: TRBJ1-1; d_gene: TRBD1
CDR3aa: CASSQADRGQYEQYF; CDR3nt: TGTGCCAGCAGCCAGGCTGACAGGGGGCAGTACGAGCAGTACTTC; v_gene: TRBV4-2; abundance: NA; j_gene: TRBJ2-7; d_gene: TRBD1
CDR3aa: CASSLRASGSSNEQFF; CDR3nt: TGTGCCAGCAGCTTACGCGCTAGCGGGAGTTCTAATGAGCAGTTCTTC; v_gene: TRBV7-6; abundance: few; j_gene: TRBJ2-1; d_gene: TRBD2
CDR3aa: CASSPRLAGGPQQFF; CDR3nt: TGTGCCAGCAGCCCCCGACTAGCGGGGGGGCCCCAGCAGTTCTTC; v_gene: TRBV7-3; abundance: NA; j_gene: TRBJ2-1; d_gene: TRBD2
CDR3aa: CASSFFGTGGLNEQFF; CDR3nt: TGTGCCAGCAGTTTTTTCGGGACAGGGGGTCTCAATGAGCAGTTCTTC; v_gene: TRBV27; abundance: once; j_gene: TRBJ2-1; d_gene: TRBD1
CDR3aa: CASSQVSQGAGGYTF; CDR3nt: TGCGCCAGCAGCCAAGTATCACAGGGAGCAGGCGGCTACACCTTC; v_gene: TRBV4-3; abundance: NA; j_gene: TRBJ1-2; d_gene: NA